This TCR beta chain was sequenced for a study of PD-1 blockade in classical Hodgkin lymphoma. Trimming pared 8 bases from V and 6 bases from J, leaving 8 bases between. The CDR3 is made up of 10 amino acids. Germline V gives CDR1 MDHEN, CDR2 SYDVKM. Following autologous stem cell transplantation, relapse occurred in every patient, and exposure to brentuximab vedotin varied. Starting with thawed PBMCs, CD4+ T cells were purified by magnetic negative selection. Some clones are missing from TCRdb's copy, which holds only in-frame ones; the method was immunoSEQ multiplex PCR. The table shows several thousand clones, with roughly 80% occurring only once.

This sequence joins TRBV28 and TRBJ2-7, with no clear D. The specimen was CD4+ T cells from blood, collected at baseline. The source is a human donor with classical Hodgkin lymphoma. The CDR3 is CASGPFEQYF. The DNA of the CDR3 is TGTGCCAGCGGGCCTTTCGAGCAGTACTTC.